Following are 27 T cell receptor beta chains from one sample sequenced in a study of beta chain features in type 1 diabetes. The whole isolated RNA underwent reverse transcription, so sequencing captured expressed TCRB transcripts. Clones were sequenced by immunoSEQ multiplex PCR, and TCRdb holds only the in-frame ones, with some missing. The profile covers around 280,000 clones, with 15% appearing a single time and 0.015% to 0.019% taken by the ten largest. No antigen has been identified for these receptors. Study-wide results and caveats: Moderate but significant shortening of TCRB CDR3s was recorded in all four CD4+ subsets from Type 1 diabetes patients.

Sequenced material: naive CD4+ T cells from blood. The receptor set was obtained from a man aged 18 to 29 with type 1 diabetes.

Comments on this clone: Other DNA sequences from this sample encode an identical CDR3 as well. The rearrangement uses TRBV18 and TRBJ2-2; no clear D. There are 13 residues in the CDR3. CDR1 KGHSH and CDR2 LQKENI come from the germline V gene. V was shortened by 6 bases and J by 5 bases, with 10 bases between the two germline ends. The CDR3 spells CASSPRSTGELFF. For the CDR3, the DNA is TGTGCCAGCTCCCCGAGGAGTACCGGGGAGCTGTTTTTT.

This clone has a handful of counts. The V and J genes are TRBV7-9 and TRBJ2-1, with unresolved D. The germline CDR1 and CDR2 sequences are SEHNR and FQNEAQ (reference sequence). The length of the CDR3 is 12 residues. Between the trimmed V and J ends, which lost 5 bases and 6 bases, there was a span of 8 bases. CDR3 amino acids: CASSHQSNEQFF. The DNA for the CDR3 is TGTGCCAGCAGCCACCAGTCCAATGAGCAGTTCTTC.

This clone has only a few counts. The genes are TRBV4-3 and TRBJ2-7; no definite D call. Germline lookup yields CDR1 LGHNA and CDR2 YSLEER. V lost 1 base and J lost 1, with 8 bases in between. The CDR3 loop spans 14 amino acids. CDR3: CASSQALESYEQYF. The CDR3 coding sequence is TGCGCCAGCAGCCAAGCTTTAGAGTCCTACGAGCAGTACTTC.

This clone was seen a handful of times. The chain links TRBV18 to TRBJ1-6; D is ambiguous. The V end lost 3 bases, the J end lost 7 bases, and 7 bases lay between the germline ends. The CDR3 is made up of 13 amino acids. Germline values: CDR1 KGHSH, CDR2 LQKENI. The CDR3 here is CASSPAGNSPLHF. DNA of the CDR3: TGTGCCAGCTCACCGGCGGGGAATTCACCCCTCCACTTT.

This chain uses TRBV2 with TRBJ2-5; D is possibly TRBD1 (5 bases). This CDR3 is built from 12 residues. V lost 7 bases to trimming and J lost 2 bases, with 8 bases between them. The germline V gene has CDR1 SNHLY and CDR2 FYNNEI. This CDR3 is CASIQGQETQYF. CDR3 coding DNA: TGTGCCAGCATCCAGGGACAAGAGACCCAGTACTTC. The whole variable domain, filled in from reference TRBV2 and TRBJ2-5, reads EPEVTQTPSHQVTQMGQEVILRCVPISNHLYFYWYRQILGQKVEFLVSFYNNEISEKSEIFDDQFSVERPDGSNFTLKIRSTKLEDSAMYFCASIQGQETQYFGPGTRLLVL.

This clone was observed a few times. The chain's CDR3 is CASSAGLAEITDTQYF. The CDR3 nucleotides read TGTGCCAGCAGTGCGGGACTAGCTGAAATCACAGATACGCAGTATTTT. The chain links TRBV6-1 to TRBJ2-3, with 9 positions matching TRBD2. Unmatched junction bases numbered 7, after V lost 4 bases and J lost 2 bases. The CDR3 has 16 residues. Germline CDR1 reads MNHNS; CDR2 reads SASEGT.

This clone was picked up a small number of times. In DNA, the CDR3 is TGTGCCAGCAGTTTCGGAGGGACTGGGGCCAACGTCCTGACTTTC. Residues: CASSFGGTGANVLTF. This chain connects TRBV27 to TRBJ2-6; tentative D call: TRBD2 (6 bases). Germline V gives CDR1 MNHEY, CDR2 SMNVEV (reference sequence). Trimming left V 3 bases short and J 2 bases short, with 8 bases between. The CDR3 spans 15 residues.

The gene calls are TRBV11-2 and TRBJ2-7, with D possibly matching TRBD2 (6 bases). This CDR3 has 12 residues. Looked up from germline, CDR1 is SGHAT and CDR2 is FQNNGV. Trimming stripped 8 bases from V and 5 bases from J, with 13 bases between. In DNA, the CDR3 is TGTGCCAGCCGGCGGGGTCTGGACGAGCAGTACTTC. Translating gives CASRRGLDEQYF.

A few counts support this clone. This chain uses TRBV5-1 with TRBJ2-3, with 9 nucleotides matching TRBD2. Germline lookup yields CDR1 SGHRS and CDR2 YFSETQ. V lost 4 bases and J lost 2; bases outside the gene matches: 5. The length of the CDR3 is 15 residues. CDR3 sequence: CASSPSGGTTDTQYF. The CDR3 region has the DNA TGCGCCAGCAGCCCCAGCGGGGGGACCACAGATACGCAGTATTTT. The full variable domain, with the rest looked up from reference TRBV5-1 and TRBJ2-3, is KAGVTQTPRYLIKTRGQQVTLSCSPISGHRSVSWYQQTPGQGLQFLFEYFSETQRNKGNFPGRFSGRQFSNSRSEMNVSTLELGDSALYLCASSPSGGTTDTQYFGPGTRLTVL.

There are a few counts of this clone. In DNA, the CDR3 is TGCGCCAGCAGCTTGGTTTCTAGCGGACTCAATGAGCAGTTCTTC. This encodes CASSLVSSGLNEQFF. The genes are TRBV5-1 and TRBJ2-1; TRBD2 agrees at 7 bases. The CDR3 has 15 amino acids. In germline, CDR1 is SGHRS, CDR2 YFSETQ. V lost 0 bases and J lost 6; bases outside the gene matches: 6.

This clone has just a few counts. The CDR3 loop reads CASSPRGWTEAFF. For the CDR3, the DNA is TGTGCCAGCTCACCCAGGGGTTGGACTGAAGCTTTCTTT. This chain connects TRBV18 to TRBJ1-1, with D tentatively TRBD1 (6 bases). V was shortened by 3 bases and J by 5 bases, with 10 bases between the two germline ends. Germline assignment: CDR1 KGHSH and CDR2 LQKENI. CDR3 length: 13 amino acids.

This clone showed up just a few times. V is TRBV7-2 and J is TRBJ2-5; 7 bases line up with TRBD2. J lost 4 bases, V lost 0 bases, and 2 bases had no gene match. Germline V gene sequence: CDR1 SGHTA, CDR2 FQGNSA. The CDR3 spans 14 residues. The CDR3 nucleotides are TGTGCCAGCAGCTTAGCGGGAGGGACAGAGACCCAGTACTTC. Translation: CASSLAGGTETQYF.

DNA for the CDR3: TGTGCCAGCAGTCCTCACAGGGGAAGTAATCAGCCCCAGCATTTT. As protein: CASSPHRGSNQPQHF. This chain joins TRBV27 and TRBJ1-5; 7 nucleotides match TRBD1. CDR3 length equals 15 residues. CDR1 MNHEY and CDR2 SMNVEV come from the germline V gene (reference sequence). Trimming at V came to 5 bases and at J to 4 bases, leaving 8 bases not matched to a gene.

The chain has TRBV7-2 and TRBJ1-6, with 8 bases identical to TRBD1. The V gene's germline CDR1 is SGHTA and CDR2 FQGNSA. V lost 3 bases and J lost 2; bases outside the gene matches: 6. CDR3 length equals 17 residues. This chain's CDR3 is CASSLRTGLTYNSPLHF. The CDR3 bases are TGTGCCAGCAGCTTGCGGACAGGGTTGACCTATAATTCACCCCTCCACTTT.

The chain uses TRBV11-2 and TRBJ2-1; perhaps TRBD2 as D (6 bases). This CDR3 has 12 residues. Germline loops: CDR1 SGHAT, CDR2 FQNNGV. V shed 5 bases and J shed 9 bases, with 11 bases lying between them. The CDR3 nucleotides read TGTGCCAGCAGCCCAGCCGGGGGTGAGCAGTTCTTC. Protein sequence: CASSPAGGEQFF.

V and J are TRBV7-2 and TRBJ2-5; 7 bases align to TRBD2. V shed 5 bases, J shed 2 bases, and the junction held 14 bases outside the gene matches. Germline CDR1 is SGHTA and CDR2 is FQGNSA. The CDR3 extends over 17 amino acids. CDR3 DNA sequence: TGTGCCAGCAGCCCGGGAGTGGGACTACCGCTTCAAGAGACCCAGTACTTC. Its translation is CASSPGVGLPLQETQYF.

The V call is TRBV4-1, the J call TRBJ1-5, with D possibly TRBD1 on 6 matching bases. Germline V CDR1 and CDR2: MGHRA, YSYEKL. The CDR3 consists of 15 residues. Trimming left V 4 bases short and J 2 bases short, with 12 bases between. The CDR3 DNA follows: TGCGCCAGCAGCCCGCTCGCAGGGGGCAATCAGCCCCAGCATTTT. Translated, it gives CASSPLAGGNQPQHF.

This sequence joins TRBV9 and TRBJ2-1; weak D call: TRBD1 (6 bases). The CDR3 contains 13 residues. CDR1 and CDR2 (germline): SGDLS, YYNGEE. Trimming removed 4 bases at V and 9 bases at J, with 14 bases between. CDR3: CASSLRLGGEQFF. CDR3 DNA: TGTGCCAGCAGCCTTCGCCTAGGGGGTGAGCAGTTCTTC.

The chain joins TRBV6-4 to TRBJ1-5; a possible D gene is TRBD1 (5 bases). CDR3 length equals 13 residues. The V end was cut by 4 bases, the J end by 5 bases, with 9 bases between. The germline CDR1 and CDR2 sequences are MRHNA and SNTAGT. This CDR3 reads CASSVGADQPQHF. The CDR3 region has the DNA TGTGCCAGCAGTGTTGGGGCGGATCAGCCCCAGCATTTT.

The genes are TRBV5-4 and TRBJ2-2; 7 bases align to TRBD2. The CDR3 is 14 residues long. Germline CDR1 is SGHNT and CDR2 is YYREEE (reference sequence). The trim removed 6 bases at V and 5 bases at J, leaving 7 bases unmatched. CDR3 nucleotides: TGTGCCAGCACCCCCGGGGGGACTACCGGGGAGCTGTTTTTT. It specifies CASTPGGTTGELFF.

The table lists this clone with a few counts. The chain is built from TRBV7-2 and TRBJ2-1, with D uncertain. Germline-derived CDR1 and CDR2 are SGHTA and FQGNSA. V lost 5 bases and J 0 bases, leaving 14 bases between the germline ends. The CDR3 runs 16 residues. CDR3 sequence: CASSRWLSASYNEQFF. CDR3 coding DNA: TGTGCCAGCAGCCGATGGTTGAGTGCCTCCTACAATGAGCAGTTCTTC. The whole variable domain, remainder taken from reference TRBV7-2 and TRBJ2-1, is GAGVSQSPSNKVTEKGKDVELRCDPISGHTALYWYRQSLGQGLEFLIYFQGNSAPDKSGLPSDRFSAERTGGSVSTLTIQRTQQEDSAVYLCASSRWLSASYNEQFFGPGTRLTVL.

V gene TRBV7-2 combines with J gene TRBJ2-1; D is uncertain. The CDR3 runs to 14 residues. The germline V gene has CDR1 SGHTA and CDR2 FQGNSA. V was clipped by 1 base and J by 4 bases, with 8 bases between them. CDR3 bases: TGTGCCAGCAGCTTAGAGATCCGGTACAATGAGCAGTTCTTC. Its translation: CASSLEIRYNEQFF.

This clone was seen a few times. The chain carries TRBV28 and TRBJ2-7, with 8 bases matching TRBD1. Trimming took 6 bases from V and 4 from J; bases not matched to a gene: 2. Per the germline V gene, CDR1 is MDHEN and CDR2 is SYDVKM. The CDR3 covers 12 residues. Written as DNA, the CDR3 is TGTGCCAGCAGCCGGACAGGGTACGAGCAGTACTTC. Protein sequence: CASSRTGYEQYF. The whole variable domain, filled in from reference TRBV28 and TRBJ2-7, reads DVKVTQSSRYLVKRTGEKVFLECVQDMDHENMFWYRQDPGLGLRLIYFSYDVKMKEKGDIPEGYSVSREKKERFSLILESASTNQTSMYLCASSRTGYEQYFGPGTRLTVT.

The sample holds a few counts of this clone. V is TRBV4-3 and J is TRBJ1-5; TRBD1 might be the D (6 bases). Trimming stripped 0 bases from V and 8 bases from J, with 17 bases between. Germline V CDR1 and CDR2: LGHNA, YSLEER. The CDR3 spans 16 residues. The chain's CDR3 is CASSQDVTQGLKPQHF. Here the CDR3 DNA reads TGCGCCAGCAGCCAAGATGTGACACAGGGTCTAAAGCCCCAGCATTTT.

This clone turned up a few times. The V and J genes are TRBV6-6 and TRBJ1-5; D perhaps matches TRBD1 (6 bases). CDR1 is MNHNY, CDR2 SVGAGI, per germline (reference sequence). Trimming removed 2 bases at V and 2 bases at J, with 7 bases between. This CDR3 has 14 residues. CDR3 region: CASSYGGRNQPQHF. CDR3 bases: TGTGCCAGCAGTTACGGGGGCCGCAATCAGCCCCAGCATTTT.

V usage is TRBV4-2 and J usage is TRBJ2-5; the D gene is possibly TRBD1 (6 bases). Trimming stripped 4 bases from V and 11 bases from J, with 17 bases between. This CDR3 comprises 13 residues. In germline, CDR1 is LGHNA, CDR2 YNFKEQ. The CDR3 region is CASSRELDSLQYF. CDR3 sequence (DNA): TGTGCCAGCAGCCGGGAGCTGGACAGCCTGCAGTACTTC.

The chain is built from TRBV27 and TRBJ2-1; TRBD2 matches 7 bases. V was pared by 7 bases and J by 4 bases, with 10 bases of the junction left unmatched. Germline CDR1 MNHEY, CDR2 SMNVEV (reference sequence). The CDR3 is 15 residues long. The CDR3 DNA sequence: TGTGCCAGCAATCGTCATGGGGGGGGATACAATGAGCAGTTCTTC. It encodes CASNRHGGGYNEQFF.